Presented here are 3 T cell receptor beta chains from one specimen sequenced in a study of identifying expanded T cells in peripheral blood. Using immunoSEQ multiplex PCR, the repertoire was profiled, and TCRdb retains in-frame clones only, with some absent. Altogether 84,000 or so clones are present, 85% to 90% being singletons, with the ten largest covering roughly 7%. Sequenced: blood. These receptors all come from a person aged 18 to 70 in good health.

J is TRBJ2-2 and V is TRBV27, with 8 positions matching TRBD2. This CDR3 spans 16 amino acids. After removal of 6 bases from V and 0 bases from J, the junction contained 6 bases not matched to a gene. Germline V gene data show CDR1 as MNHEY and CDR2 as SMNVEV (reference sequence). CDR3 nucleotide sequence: TGTGCCAGCAGCCGGCGGGGGGCCCCGAACACCGGGGAGCTGTTTTTT. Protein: CASSRRGAPNTGELFF.

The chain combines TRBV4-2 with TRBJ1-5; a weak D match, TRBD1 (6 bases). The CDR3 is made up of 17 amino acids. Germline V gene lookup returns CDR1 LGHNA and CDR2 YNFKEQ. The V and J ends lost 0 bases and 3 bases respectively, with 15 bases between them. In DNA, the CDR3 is TGTGCCAGCAGCCAAGATCAAGCGACAGGAGACAATCAGCCCCAGCATTTT. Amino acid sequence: CASSQDQATGDNQPQHF.

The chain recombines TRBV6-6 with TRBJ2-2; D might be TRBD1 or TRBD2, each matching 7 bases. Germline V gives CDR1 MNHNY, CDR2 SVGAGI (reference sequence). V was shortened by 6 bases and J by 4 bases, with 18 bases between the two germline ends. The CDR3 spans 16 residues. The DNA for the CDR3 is TGTGCCAGCAGACCCTCAGGGGGGGCTCCCACCGGGGAGCTGTTTTTT. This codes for CASRPSGGAPTGELFF.